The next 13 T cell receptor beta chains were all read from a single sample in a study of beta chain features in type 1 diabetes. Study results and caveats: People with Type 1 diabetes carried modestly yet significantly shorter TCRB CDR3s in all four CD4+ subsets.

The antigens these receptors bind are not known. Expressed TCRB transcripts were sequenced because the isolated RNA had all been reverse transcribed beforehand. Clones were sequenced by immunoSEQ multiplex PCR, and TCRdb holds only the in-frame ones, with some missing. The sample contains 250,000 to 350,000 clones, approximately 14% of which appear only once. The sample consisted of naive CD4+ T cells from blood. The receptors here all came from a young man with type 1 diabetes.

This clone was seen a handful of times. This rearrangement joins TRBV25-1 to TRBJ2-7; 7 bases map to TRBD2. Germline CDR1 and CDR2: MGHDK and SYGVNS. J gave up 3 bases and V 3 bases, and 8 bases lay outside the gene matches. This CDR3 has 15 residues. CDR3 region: CASSEAGATNYEQYF. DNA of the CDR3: TGTGCCAGCAGTGAGGCGGGAGCGACTAACTACGAGCAGTACTTC.

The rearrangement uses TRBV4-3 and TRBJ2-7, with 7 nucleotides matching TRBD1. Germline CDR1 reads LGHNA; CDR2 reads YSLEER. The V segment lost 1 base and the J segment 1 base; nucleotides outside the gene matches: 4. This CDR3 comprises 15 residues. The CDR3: CASSQVWGQSYEQYF. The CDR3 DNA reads TGCGCCAGCAGCCAAGTCTGGGGACAGTCCTACGAGCAGTACTTC.

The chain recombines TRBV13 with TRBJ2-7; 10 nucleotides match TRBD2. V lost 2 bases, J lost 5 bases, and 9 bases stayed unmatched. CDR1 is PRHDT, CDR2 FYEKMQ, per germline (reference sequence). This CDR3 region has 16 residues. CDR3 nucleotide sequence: TGTGCCAGCAGCTTAAAGGTGGCTAGCGGGAGTAACGAGCAGTACTTC. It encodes CASSLKVASGSNEQYF.

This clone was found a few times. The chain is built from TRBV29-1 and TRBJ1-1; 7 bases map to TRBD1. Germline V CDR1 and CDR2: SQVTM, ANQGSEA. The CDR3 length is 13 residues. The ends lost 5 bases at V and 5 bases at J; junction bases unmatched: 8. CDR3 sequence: CSVLTGSLTEAFF. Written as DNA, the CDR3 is TGCAGCGTTTTGACAGGGTCCCTAACTGAAGCTTTCTTT.

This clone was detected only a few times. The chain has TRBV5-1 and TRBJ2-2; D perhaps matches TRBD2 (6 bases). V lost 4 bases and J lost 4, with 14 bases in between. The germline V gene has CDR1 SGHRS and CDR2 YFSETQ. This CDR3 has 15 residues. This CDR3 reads CASSERATGTGELFF. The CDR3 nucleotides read TGCGCCAGCAGCGAGCGGGCGACGGGCACCGGGGAGCTGTTTTTT.

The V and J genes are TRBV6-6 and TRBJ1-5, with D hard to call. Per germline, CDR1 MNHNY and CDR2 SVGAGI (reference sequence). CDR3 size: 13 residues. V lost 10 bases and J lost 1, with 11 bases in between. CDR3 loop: CATTQRSNQPQHF. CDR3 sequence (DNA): TGTGCCACCACACAGCGGAGCAATCAGCCCCAGCATTTT.

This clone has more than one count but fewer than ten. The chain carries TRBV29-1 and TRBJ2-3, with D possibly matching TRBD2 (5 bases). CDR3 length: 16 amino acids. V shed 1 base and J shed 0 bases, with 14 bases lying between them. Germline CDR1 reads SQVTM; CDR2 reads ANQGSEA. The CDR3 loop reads CSVEGSAGLSTDTQYF. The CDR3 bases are TGCAGCGTTGAAGGGTCGGCGGGCCTTAGCACAGATACGCAGTATTTT.

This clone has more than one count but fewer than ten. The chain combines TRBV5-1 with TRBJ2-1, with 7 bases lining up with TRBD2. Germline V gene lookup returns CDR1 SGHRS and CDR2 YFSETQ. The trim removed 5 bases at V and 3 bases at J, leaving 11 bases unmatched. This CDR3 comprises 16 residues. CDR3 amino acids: CASSGGRGAIYNEQFF. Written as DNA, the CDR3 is TGCGCCAGCAGTGGCGGGAGAGGTGCTATCTACAATGAGCAGTTCTTC.

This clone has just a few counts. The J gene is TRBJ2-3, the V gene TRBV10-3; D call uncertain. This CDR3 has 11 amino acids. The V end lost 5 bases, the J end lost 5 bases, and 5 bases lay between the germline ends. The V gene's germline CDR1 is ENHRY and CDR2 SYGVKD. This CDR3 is CAISRLDTQYF. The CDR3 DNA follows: TGTGCCATCAGTCGGTTAGATACGCAGTATTTT.

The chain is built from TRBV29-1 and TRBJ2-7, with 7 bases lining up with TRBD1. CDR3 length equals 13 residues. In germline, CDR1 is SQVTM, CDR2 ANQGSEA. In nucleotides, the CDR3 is TGCAGTACCCTGACAGGGTCCGCCTACGAGCAGTACTTC. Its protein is CSTLTGSAYEQYF.

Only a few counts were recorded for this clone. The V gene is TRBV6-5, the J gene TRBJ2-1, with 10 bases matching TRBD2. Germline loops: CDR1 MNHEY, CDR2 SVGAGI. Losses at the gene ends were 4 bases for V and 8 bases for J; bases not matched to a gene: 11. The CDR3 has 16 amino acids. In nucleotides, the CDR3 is TGTGCCAGCAGTTTTCAGGGACGAGCGGGAGGGTATGAGCAGTTCTTC. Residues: CASSFQGRAGGYEQFF.

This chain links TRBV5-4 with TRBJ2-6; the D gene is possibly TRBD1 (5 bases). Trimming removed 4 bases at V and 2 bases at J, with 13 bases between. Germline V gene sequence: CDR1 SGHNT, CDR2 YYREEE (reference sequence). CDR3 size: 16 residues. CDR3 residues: CASSGAGGAGANVLTF. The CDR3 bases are TGTGCCAGCAGCGGGGCAGGCGGCGCTGGGGCCAACGTCCTGACTTTC.

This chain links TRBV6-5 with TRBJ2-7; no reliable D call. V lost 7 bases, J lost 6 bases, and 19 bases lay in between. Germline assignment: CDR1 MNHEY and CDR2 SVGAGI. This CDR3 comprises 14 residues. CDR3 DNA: TGTGCCAGCACCCCATCTATAAACGGTGGCGAGCAGTACTTC. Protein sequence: CASTPSINGGEQYF.